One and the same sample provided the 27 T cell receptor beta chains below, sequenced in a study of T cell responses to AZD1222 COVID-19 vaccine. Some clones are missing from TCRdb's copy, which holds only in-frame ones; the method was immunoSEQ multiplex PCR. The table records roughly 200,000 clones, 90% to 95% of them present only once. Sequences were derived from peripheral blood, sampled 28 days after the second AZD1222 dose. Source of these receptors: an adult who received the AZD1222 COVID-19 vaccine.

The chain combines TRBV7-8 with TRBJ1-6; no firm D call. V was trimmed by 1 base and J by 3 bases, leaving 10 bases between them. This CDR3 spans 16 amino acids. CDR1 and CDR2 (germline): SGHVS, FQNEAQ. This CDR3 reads CASSLDWASYNSPLHF. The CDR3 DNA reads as TGTGCCAGCAGCTTAGATTGGGCTAGCTATAATTCACCCCTCCACTTT.

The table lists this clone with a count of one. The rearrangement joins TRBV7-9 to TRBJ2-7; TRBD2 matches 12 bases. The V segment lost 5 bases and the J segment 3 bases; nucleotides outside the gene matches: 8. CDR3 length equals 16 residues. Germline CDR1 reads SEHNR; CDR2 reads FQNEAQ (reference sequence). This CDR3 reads CASSPTPSGRVYEQYF. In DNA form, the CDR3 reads TGTGCCAGCAGCCCGACCCCTAGCGGGAGGGTCTACGAGCAGTACTTC.

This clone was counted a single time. DNA of the CDR3: TGTGCCAGCAGTGAAGCGTCGGTGATCCCCTACGAGCAGTACTTC. It translates to CASSEASVIPYEQYF. The chain employs TRBV2 and TRBJ2-7; D not resolved. The CDR3 runs 15 residues. V was cut by 0 bases and J by 2 bases, with 11 bases left in between. In germline, CDR1 is SNHLY, CDR2 FYNNEI.

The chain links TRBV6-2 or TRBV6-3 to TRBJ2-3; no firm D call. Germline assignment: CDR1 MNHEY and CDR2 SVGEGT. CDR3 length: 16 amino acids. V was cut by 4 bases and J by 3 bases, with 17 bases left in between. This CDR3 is CASSFRPGEGTDTQYF. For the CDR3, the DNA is TGTGCCAGCAGTTTTCGCCCCGGAGAAGGGACAGATACGCAGTATTTT.

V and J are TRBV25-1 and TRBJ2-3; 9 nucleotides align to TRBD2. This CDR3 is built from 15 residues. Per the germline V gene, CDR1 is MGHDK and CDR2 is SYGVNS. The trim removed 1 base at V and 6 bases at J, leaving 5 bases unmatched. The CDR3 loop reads CASSEWGGRGDTQYF. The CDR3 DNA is TGTGCCAGCAGTGAATGGGGCGGGAGGGGTGATACGCAGTATTTT.

The DNA for the CDR3 is TGTGCCAGCAGTTCAGATTATGCAAACTATGGCTACACCTTC. It translates to CASSSDYANYGYTF. V is TRBV6-5 and J is TRBJ1-2; D not resolved. Germline V CDR1 and CDR2: MNHEY, SVGAGI. V was trimmed by 4 bases and J by 2 bases, leaving 11 bases between them. The CDR3 contains 14 residues.

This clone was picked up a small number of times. The CDR3 sequence is CASRSGLAFEELFF. For the CDR3, the DNA is TGTGCCAGCAGGTCGGGACTAGCTTTTGAGGAGCTGTTTTTT. The chain couples TRBV11-2 to TRBJ2-2, with 9 bases aligning to TRBD2. Germline V lookup: CDR1 SGHAT, CDR2 FQNNGV. This CDR3 spans 14 amino acids. The trim removed 6 bases at V and 10 bases at J, leaving 9 bases unmatched.

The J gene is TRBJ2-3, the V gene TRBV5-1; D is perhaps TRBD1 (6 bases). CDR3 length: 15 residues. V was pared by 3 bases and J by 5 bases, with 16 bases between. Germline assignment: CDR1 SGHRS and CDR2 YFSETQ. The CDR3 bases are TGCGCCAGCAGCTCACGGCAGGGGAATCTAGATACGCAGTATTTT. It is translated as CASSSRQGNLDTQYF.

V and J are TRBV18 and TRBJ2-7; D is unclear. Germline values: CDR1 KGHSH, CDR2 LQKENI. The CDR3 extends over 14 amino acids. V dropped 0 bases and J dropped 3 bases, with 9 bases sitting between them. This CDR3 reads CASSPPKTVYEQYF. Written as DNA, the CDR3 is TGTGCCAGCTCACCACCGAAGACGGTCTACGAGCAGTACTTC.

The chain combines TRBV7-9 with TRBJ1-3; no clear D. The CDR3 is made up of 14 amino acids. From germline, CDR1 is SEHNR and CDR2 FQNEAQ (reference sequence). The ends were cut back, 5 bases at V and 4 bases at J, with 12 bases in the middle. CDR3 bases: TGTGCCAGCAGCACATCAGGCCCAGGAAACACCATATATTTT. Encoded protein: CASSTSGPGNTIYF.

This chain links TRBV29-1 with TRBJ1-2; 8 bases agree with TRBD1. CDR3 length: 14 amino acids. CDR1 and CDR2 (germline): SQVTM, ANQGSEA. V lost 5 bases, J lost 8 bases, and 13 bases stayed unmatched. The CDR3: CSVTKSDRVMGYTF. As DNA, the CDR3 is TGCAGCGTTACCAAGTCGGACAGGGTTATGGGCTACACCTTC.

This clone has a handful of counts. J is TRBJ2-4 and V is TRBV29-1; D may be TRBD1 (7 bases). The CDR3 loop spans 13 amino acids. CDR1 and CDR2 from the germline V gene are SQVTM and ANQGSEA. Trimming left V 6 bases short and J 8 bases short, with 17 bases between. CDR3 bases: TGCAGCGTGACGACAGGGCCGGGGGACATTCAGTACTTC. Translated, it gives CSVTTGPGDIQYF.

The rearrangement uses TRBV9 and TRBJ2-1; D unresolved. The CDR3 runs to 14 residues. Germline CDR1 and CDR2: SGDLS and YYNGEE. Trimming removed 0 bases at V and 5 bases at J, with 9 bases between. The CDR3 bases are TGTGCCAGCAGCGTAGGGGGTAGGAACAATGAGCAGTTCTTC. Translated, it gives CASSVGGRNNEQFF.

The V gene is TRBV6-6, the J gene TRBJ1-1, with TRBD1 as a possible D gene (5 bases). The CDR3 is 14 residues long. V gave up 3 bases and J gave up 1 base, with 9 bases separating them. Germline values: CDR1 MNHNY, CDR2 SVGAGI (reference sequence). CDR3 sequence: CASSYVGQNTEAFF. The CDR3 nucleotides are TGTGCCAGCAGTTATGTGGGGCAGAACACTGAAGCTTTCTTT.

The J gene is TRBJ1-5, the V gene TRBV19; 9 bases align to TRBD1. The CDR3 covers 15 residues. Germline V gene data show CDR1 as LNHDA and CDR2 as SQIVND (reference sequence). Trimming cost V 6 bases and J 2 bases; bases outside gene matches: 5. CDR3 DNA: TGTGCCAGTAGATCACAGGGGGCCGGCAATCAGCCCCAGCATTTT. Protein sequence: CASRSQGAGNQPQHF.

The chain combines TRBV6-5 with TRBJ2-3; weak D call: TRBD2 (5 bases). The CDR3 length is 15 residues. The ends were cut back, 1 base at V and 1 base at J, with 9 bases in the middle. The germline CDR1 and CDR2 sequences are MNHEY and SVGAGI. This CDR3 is CASSYYRTGTDTQYF. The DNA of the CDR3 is TGTGCCAGCAGTTACTACCGGACTGGCACAGATACGCAGTATTTT.

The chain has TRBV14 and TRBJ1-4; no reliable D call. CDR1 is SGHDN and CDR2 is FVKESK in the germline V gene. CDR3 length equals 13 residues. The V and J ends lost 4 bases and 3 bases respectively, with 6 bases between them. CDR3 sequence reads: CASSRQANEKLFF. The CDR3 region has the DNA TGTGCCAGCAGCCGGCAGGCTAATGAAAAACTGTTTTTT.

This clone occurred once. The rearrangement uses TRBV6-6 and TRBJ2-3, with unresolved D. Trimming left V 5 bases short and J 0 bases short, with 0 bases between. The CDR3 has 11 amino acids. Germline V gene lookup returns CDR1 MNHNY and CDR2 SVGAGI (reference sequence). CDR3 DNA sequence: TGTGCCAGCAGTAGCACAGATACGCAGTATTTT. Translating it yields CASSSTDTQYF.

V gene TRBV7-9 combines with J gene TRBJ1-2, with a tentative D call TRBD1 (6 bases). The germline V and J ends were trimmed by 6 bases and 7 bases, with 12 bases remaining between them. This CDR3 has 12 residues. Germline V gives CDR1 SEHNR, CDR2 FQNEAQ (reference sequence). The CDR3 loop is CASSFSRGGYTF. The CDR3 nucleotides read TGTGCCAGCAGTTTTTCCAGGGGTGGCTACACCTTC.

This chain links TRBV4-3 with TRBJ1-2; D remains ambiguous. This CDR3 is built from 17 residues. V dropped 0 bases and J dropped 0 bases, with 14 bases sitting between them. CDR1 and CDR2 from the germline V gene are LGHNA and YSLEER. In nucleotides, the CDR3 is TGCGCCAGCAGCCAAGATACAGACTCCTCCTCTAACTATGGCTACACCTTC. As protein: CASSQDTDSSSNYGYTF.

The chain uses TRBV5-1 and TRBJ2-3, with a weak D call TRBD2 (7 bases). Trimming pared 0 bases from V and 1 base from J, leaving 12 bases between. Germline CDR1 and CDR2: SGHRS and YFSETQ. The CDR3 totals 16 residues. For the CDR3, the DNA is TGCGCCAGCAGCTTGGGAGGGGGGGTCGGCACAGATACGCAGTATTTT. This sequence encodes CASSLGGGVGTDTQYF.

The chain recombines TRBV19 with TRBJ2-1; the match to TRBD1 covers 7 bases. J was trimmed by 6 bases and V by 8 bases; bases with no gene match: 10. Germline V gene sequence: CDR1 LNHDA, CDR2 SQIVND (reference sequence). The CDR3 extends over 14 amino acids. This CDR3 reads CASQTTGITNEQFF. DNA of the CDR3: TGTGCCAGTCAAACGACAGGGATCACCAATGAGCAGTTCTTC.

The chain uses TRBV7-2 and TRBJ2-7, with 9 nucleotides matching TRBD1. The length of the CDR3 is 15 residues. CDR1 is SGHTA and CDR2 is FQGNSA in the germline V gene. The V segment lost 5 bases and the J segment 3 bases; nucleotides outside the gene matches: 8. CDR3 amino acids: CASSPTGGANYEQYF. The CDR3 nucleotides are TGTGCCAGCAGCCCTACAGGGGGCGCGAACTACGAGCAGTACTTC.

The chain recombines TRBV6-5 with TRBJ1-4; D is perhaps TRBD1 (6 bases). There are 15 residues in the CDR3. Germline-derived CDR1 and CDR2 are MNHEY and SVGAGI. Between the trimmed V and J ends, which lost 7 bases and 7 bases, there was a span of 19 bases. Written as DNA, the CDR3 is TGTGCCAGCACCGAAGGGCAGGGGACGGCTGAAAAACTGTTTTTT. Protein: CASTEGQGTAEKLFF.

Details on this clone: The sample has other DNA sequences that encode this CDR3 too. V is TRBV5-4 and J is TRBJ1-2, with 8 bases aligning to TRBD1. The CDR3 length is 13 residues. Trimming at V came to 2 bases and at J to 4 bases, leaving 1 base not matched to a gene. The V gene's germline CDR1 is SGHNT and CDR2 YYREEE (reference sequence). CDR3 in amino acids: CASSLDRGYGYTF. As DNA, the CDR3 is TGTGCCAGCAGCTTAGACAGGGGCTATGGCTACACCTTC.

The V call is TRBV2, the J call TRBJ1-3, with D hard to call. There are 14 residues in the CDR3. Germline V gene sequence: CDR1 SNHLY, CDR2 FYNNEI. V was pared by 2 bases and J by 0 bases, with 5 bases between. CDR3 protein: CASSEWRSGNTIYF. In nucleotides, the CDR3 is TGTGCCAGCAGTGAATGGCGCTCTGGAAACACCATATATTTT.

The CDR3 DNA reads TGTGCCAGCAGTTTATACGGGACGGGGGGGAACACTGAAGCTTTCTTT. Translating it yields CASSLYGTGGNTEAFF. The V call is TRBV27, the J call TRBJ1-1; TRBD1 is a possible D gene (5 bases). This CDR3 contains 16 residues. The germline V gene has CDR1 MNHEY and CDR2 SMNVEV (reference sequence). The germline V and J ends were trimmed by 1 base and 1 base, with 13 bases remaining between them.